This T cell receptor beta chain was found in a study of CD8 T cells in Susac syndrome. This CDR3 spans 11 amino acids. Germline lookup yields CDR1 SGHDT and CDR2 YYEEEE. V lost 0 bases and J 8 bases, leaving 6 bases between the germline ends. The sequenced target, TCR beta, came from blood CD8+ and CD4+ T cells. Reverse transcription of roughly 0.5 to 1 ug RNA was carried out with random hexamers. TCRdb passed the immunoSEQ multiplex PCR reads through MiXCR, listing each CDR3 protein once. Altogether roughly 140,000 distinct CDR3 sequences are present, about 94% being singletons, with the ten largest covering more than 0.2%.

The source of this sequence is a human donor with multiple sclerosis. Specimen: CD8+ T cells from PBMCs. The chain is built from TRBV5-6 and TRBJ2-7; D remains ambiguous. The CDR3 sequence: CASSLGSQQYF. The CDR3 DNA reads as TGTGCCAGCAGCTTGGGATCCCAGCAGTACTTC.